A single TCR beta chain is shown here with its context. The data derive from a study of cytomegalovirus exposure and HLA in healthy donors. The junction had 8 bases not matched to a gene; V was cut back by 5 bases and J by 9 bases. This CDR3 has 14 amino acids. CDR1 SGHAT and CDR2 FQNNGV come from the germline V gene. The PCR contained 60 Vbeta and 13 Jbeta primers. Generated by immunoSEQ multiplex PCR, the TCRdb table keeps only in-frame clones and is missing some. The sample has around 81,000 clones; over 55% are singletons. The receptor comes from a man aged 25-40 years in good health and CMV-seropositive. Sequences were obtained from PBMCs. The V call is TRBV11-2, the J call TRBJ2-1, with TRBD2 matching over 9 bases. The CDR3 bases are TGTGCCAGCAGCGTTAGCGGGAGAGGTCGTGAGCAGTTCTTC. Residues: CASSVSGRGREQFF.